The T cell receptor beta chain described here comes from a study of Ad26.COV2.S vaccination and SARS-CoV-2 variants. Study results and limitations: Placebo recipients and vaccine recipients were similar in non-spike TCR breadth. Total T cell responses may have been underestimated by the TCR breadth and depth analyses.

This table comes from immunoSEQ multiplex PCR, and its TCRdb copy is limited to in-frame clones, with some not included. The data contain about 680,000 clones, about 89% of them singletons. Treatment described: roughly 19 received Ad26.COV2.S at low or high dose, single or two shots; 5 received placebo; per-sample allocation not given. Sampling occurred on day 63 after the first vaccine or placebo injection. This clone was detected a few times. As yet, its antigen is unknown. Germline assignment: CDR1 SEHNR and CDR2 FQNEAQ (reference sequence). This CDR3 has 14 amino acids. Trimming removed 1 base from V and 5 bases from J, with 11 bases in between.

The V gene is TRBV7-9, the J gene TRBJ1-1, with D uncertain. The sequence was obtained from a person aged 18-65 years who received the Ad26.COV2.S COVID-19 vaccine or a placebo. Sample: peripheral blood, taken in a trial of Ad26.COV2.S vaccine versus placebo. The CDR3 sequence: CASSLGYSVTEAFF. The CDR3 coding sequence is TGTGCCAGCAGCTTAGGGTATTCGGTGACTGAAGCTTTCTTT.